One and the same sample provided the 16 T cell receptor beta chains below, sequenced in a study of blood T cells in healthy people across ages. A second about 6 to 11 cycle PCR used barcoded and J-beta primers. TCRdb analysed the 5' RACE reads with MiXCR anew, one entry per CDR3 protein. This repertoire shows some 1.5 million distinct CDR3 sequences, 28% found once; its top ten account for 7.7%. Sequencing was performed on blood. Receptors were obtained from a woman in her twenties or thirties in good health.

This clonotype was observed a single time. The CDR3 protein is CSARVPGTGANVLTF. In DNA, the CDR3 is TGCAGTGCTAGAGTTCCCGGGACCGGGGCCAACGTCCTGACTTTC. This chain joins TRBV20-1 and TRBJ2-6; the D call may be TRBD1 or TRBD2 (5 bases each). Looked up from germline, CDR1 is DFQATT and CDR2 is SNEGSKA (reference sequence). Deletions cut 1 base from V and 4 bases from J, with 11 bases between. The CDR3 extends over 15 amino acids.

Many counts were recorded for this clonotype. This CDR3 is CASSEGQGAFGYGYTF. In DNA, the CDR3 is TGCGCCAGCAGCGAAGGACAGGGGGCGTTCGGCTATGGCTACACCTTC. The chain couples TRBV5-1 to TRBJ1-2; 11 bases match TRBD1. V lost 4 bases to trimming and J lost 4 bases; unmatched junction nucleotides: 9. Germline V gene data show CDR1 as SGHRS and CDR2 as YFSETQ. The CDR3 runs to 16 residues.

This clonotype has more than one count but fewer than ten. The chain is built from TRBV3-1 and TRBJ1-2; D remains unclear. CDR1 is LGHDT and CDR2 is YNNKEL in the germline V gene (reference sequence). Trimming left V 7 bases short and J 5 bases short, with 14 bases between. The CDR3 contains 13 residues. DNA for the CDR3: TGTGCCAGCACGGGGTCGAGTGGGTATGGCTACACCTTC. Its translation: CASTGSSGYGYTF.

This clonotype appeared a few times. The chain couples TRBV28 to TRBJ1-2; 8 bases match TRBD1. V shed 5 bases and J 4 bases; nucleotides not matched to a gene: 6. This CDR3 is 14 amino acids long. Germline-derived CDR1 and CDR2 are MDHEN and SYDVKM. As DNA, the CDR3 is TGTGCCAGCAGTAGTCCACAGGGGGGCTATGGCTACACCTTC. Protein sequence: CASSSPQGGYGYTF.

This clonotype was seen just once. This chain uses TRBV5-5 with TRBJ1-2; 9 nucleotides match TRBD1. Trimming at V came to 3 bases and at J to 2 bases, leaving 5 bases not matched to a gene. Per the germline V gene, CDR1 is SGHKS and CDR2 is YYEKEE (reference sequence). This CDR3 spans 15 amino acids. The CDR3: CASSYTGTGNYGYTF. CDR3 nucleotide sequence: TGTGCCAGCAGCTATACCGGGACAGGGAACTATGGCTACACCTTC. The full variable domain, in which reference TRBV5-5 and TRBJ1-2 provide the parts outside the CDR3, is DAGVTQSPTHLIKTRGQQVTLRCSPISGHKSVSWYQQVLGQGPQFIFQYYEKEERGRGNFPDRFSARQFPNYSSELNVNALLLGDSALYLCASSYTGTGNYGYTFGSGTRLTVV.

The CDR3 is CASREQGTEAFF. CDR3 sequence (DNA): TGTGCCAGCAGGGAACAGGGGACTGAAGCTTTCTTT. This chain connects TRBV6-6 to TRBJ1-1, with 7 bases that match TRBD1. CDR3 length: 12 residues. Trimming at V came to 6 bases and at J to 5 bases, leaving 3 bases not matched to a gene. Germline V gives CDR1 MNHNY, CDR2 SVGAGI (reference sequence).

The chain has TRBV20-1 and TRBJ1-1, with D unclear. CDR3 size: 14 residues. Looked up from germline, CDR1 is DFQATT and CDR2 is SNEGSKA (reference sequence). Trimming pared 5 bases from V and 4 bases from J, leaving 17 bases between. CDR3 amino acids: CSAVPGPLGTEAFF. CDR3 sequence (DNA): TGCAGTGCTGTACCCGGGCCCCTGGGCACTGAAGCTTTCTTT.

With respect to this clonotype: Relative to the germline gene, one junction end is altered; a read error may explain this. This rearrangement joins TRBV5-6 to TRBJ2-1; TRBD1 agrees at 8 bases. Germline values: CDR1 SGHDT, CDR2 YYEEEE. This CDR3 contains 14 residues. The CDR3 sequence: CVSSSGQGTNEQFF. The CDR3 nucleotides are TGTGTCAGCAGCTCAGGACAGGGTACAAATGAGCAGTTCTTC.

For this clonotype: A much larger clonotype is one base distant, so this may be a read error. The V gene is TRBV9, the J gene TRBJ2-6, with D possibly TRBD1 on 5 matching bases. This CDR3 has 14 residues. The germline gives CDR1 SGDLS, CDR2 YYNGEE. The CDR3 sequence is CASSVDPGANALTF. As DNA, the CDR3 is TGTGCCAGCAGCGTGGACCCTGGGGCCAACGCCCTGACTTTC.

V is TRBV25-1 and J is TRBJ1-4; D possibly corresponds to TRBD1 (6 bases). The CDR3 runs to 15 residues. The V end lost 6 bases, the J end lost 7 bases, and 18 bases lay between the germline ends. The V gene's germline CDR1 is MGHDK and CDR2 SYGVNS. The CDR3 is CASRLRRGAGEKLFF. DNA of the CDR3: TGTGCCAGCAGGCTTCGGCGGGGGGCGGGTGAAAAACTGTTTTTT.

The V gene is TRBV30, the J gene TRBJ1-5; 8 bases are a match to TRBD1. The CDR3 spans 14 residues. Trimming took 3 bases from V and 7 from J; bases not matched to a gene: 8. CDR1 and CDR2 from the germline V gene are GTSNPN and SVGIG (reference sequence). The chain's CDR3 is CAWSPGGARQPQHF. The CDR3 DNA follows: TGTGCCTGGAGCCCAGGGGGCGCGCGGCAGCCCCAGCATTTT.

The rearrangement joins TRBV7-7 to TRBJ2-1, with TRBD2 matching over 7 bases. The CDR3 spans 17 residues. J gave up 0 bases and V 3 bases, and 8 bases lay outside the gene matches. Germline CDR1 SSHAT, CDR2 FNYEAQ (reference sequence). The CDR3: CASSFGPREISYNEQFF. Written as DNA, the CDR3 is TGTGCCAGCAGCTTCGGCCCGCGGGAGATCTCCTACAATGAGCAGTTCTTC.

This clonotype was counted ten times or more. The chain has TRBV5-6 and TRBJ2-7; perhaps TRBD2 as D (5 bases). The CDR3 runs to 14 residues. Deletions cut 5 bases from V and 5 bases from J, with 17 bases between. CDR1 and CDR2 from the germline V gene are SGHDT and YYEEEE. CDR3 sequence reads: CASSRRRVSHEQYF. The CDR3 bases are TGTGCCAGCAGTCGGAGGCGGGTTTCCCACGAGCAGTACTTC.

This clonotype has only one observation. It may be a read error: a sequence one base away is much more abundant. This chain uses TRBV25-1 with TRBJ2-3; the match to TRBD1 covers 8 bases. With V trimmed by 6 bases and J by 3 bases, 5 bases remained unmatched. This CDR3 has 14 residues. Germline-derived CDR1 and CDR2 are MGHDK and SYGVNS. CDR3 residues: CASRKGTGTDTQYF. CDR3 nucleotide sequence: TGTGCCAGCAGGAAAGGGACAGGAACAGATACGCAGTATTTT. Variable domain in full (rest from reference TRBV25-1 and TRBJ2-3): EADIYQTPRYLVIGTGKKITLECSQTMGHDKMYWYQQDPGMELHLIHYSYGVNSTEKGDLSSESTVSRIRTEHFPLTLESARPSHTSQYLCASRKGTGTDTQYFGPGTRLTVL.

In its sample, this clonotype was seen a few times. The chain combines TRBV20-1 with TRBJ2-3; D is unclear. The germline gives CDR1 DFQATT, CDR2 SNEGSKA (reference sequence). CDR3 length equals 16 residues. Between the trimmed V and J ends, which lost 0 bases and 0 bases, there was a span of 13 bases. The CDR3 sequence: CSARDSNTPSTDTQYF. CDR3 nucleotides: TGCAGTGCTAGAGACTCTAACACACCTAGCACAGATACGCAGTATTTT.

The J gene is TRBJ1-5, the V gene TRBV27; no definite D call. The CDR3 is made up of 15 amino acids. Trimming removed 8 bases at V and 3 bases at J, with 17 bases between. From germline, CDR1 is MNHEY and CDR2 SMNVEV (reference sequence). The CDR3, as DNA: TGTGCCAGCGGGCTAAAGGAAGGGTACAATCAGCCCCAGCATTTT. It codes for CASGLKEGYNQPQHF.